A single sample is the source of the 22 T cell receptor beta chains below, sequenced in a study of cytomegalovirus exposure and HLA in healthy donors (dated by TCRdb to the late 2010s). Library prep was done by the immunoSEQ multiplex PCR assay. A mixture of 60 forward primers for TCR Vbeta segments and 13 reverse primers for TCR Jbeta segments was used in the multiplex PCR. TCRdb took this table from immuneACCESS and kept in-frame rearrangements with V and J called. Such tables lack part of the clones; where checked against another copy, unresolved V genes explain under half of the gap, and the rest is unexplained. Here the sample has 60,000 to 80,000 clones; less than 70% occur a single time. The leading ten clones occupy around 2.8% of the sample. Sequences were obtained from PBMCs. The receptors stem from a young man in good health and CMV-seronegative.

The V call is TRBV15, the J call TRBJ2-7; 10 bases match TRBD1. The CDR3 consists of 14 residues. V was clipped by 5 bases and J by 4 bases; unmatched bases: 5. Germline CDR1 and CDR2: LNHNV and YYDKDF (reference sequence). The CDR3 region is CATSFGTGEYEQYF. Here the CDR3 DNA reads TGTGCCACCAGCTTCGGGACAGGGGAATACGAGCAGTACTTC. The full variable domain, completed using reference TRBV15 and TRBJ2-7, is DAMVIQNPRYQVTQFGKPVTLSCSQTLNHNVMYWYQQKSSQAPKLLFHYYDKDFNNEADTPDNFQSRRPNTSFCFLDIRSPGLGDTAMYLCATSFGTGEYEQYFGPGTRLTVT.

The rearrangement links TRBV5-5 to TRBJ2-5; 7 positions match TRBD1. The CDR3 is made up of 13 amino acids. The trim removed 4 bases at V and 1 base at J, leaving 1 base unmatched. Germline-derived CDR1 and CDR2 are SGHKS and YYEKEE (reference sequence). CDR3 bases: TGTGCCAGCAGCCGGGACAGCCAAGAGACCCAGTACTTC. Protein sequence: CASSRDSQETQYF.

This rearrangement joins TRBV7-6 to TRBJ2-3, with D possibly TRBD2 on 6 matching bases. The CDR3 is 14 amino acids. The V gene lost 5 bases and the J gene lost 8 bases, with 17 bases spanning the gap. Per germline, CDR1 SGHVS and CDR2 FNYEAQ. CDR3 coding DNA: TGTGCCAGCAGCCCGAGCCACCAAGCGGGTACGCAGTATTTT. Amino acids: CASSPSHQAGTQYF.

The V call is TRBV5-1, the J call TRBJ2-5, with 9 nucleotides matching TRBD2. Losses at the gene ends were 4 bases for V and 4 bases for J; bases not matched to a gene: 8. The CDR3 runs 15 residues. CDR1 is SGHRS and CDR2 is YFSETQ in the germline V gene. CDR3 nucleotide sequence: TGCGCCAGCAGCACCGCGGGGGGGCGACGAGAGACCCAGTACTTC. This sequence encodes CASSTAGGRRETQYF.

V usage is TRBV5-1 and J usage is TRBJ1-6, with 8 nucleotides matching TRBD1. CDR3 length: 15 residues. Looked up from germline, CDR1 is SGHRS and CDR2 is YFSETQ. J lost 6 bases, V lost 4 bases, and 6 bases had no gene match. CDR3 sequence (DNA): TGCGCCAGCAGCCCCGGACAGGGTTTTAATTCACCCCTCCACTTT. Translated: CASSPGQGFNSPLHF. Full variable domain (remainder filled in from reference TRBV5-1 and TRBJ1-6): KAGVTQTPRYLIKTRGQQVTLSCSPISGHRSVSWYQQTPGQGLQFLFEYFSETQRNKGNFPGRFSGRQFSNSRSEMNVSTLELGDSALYLCASSPGQGFNSPLHFGNGTRLTVT.

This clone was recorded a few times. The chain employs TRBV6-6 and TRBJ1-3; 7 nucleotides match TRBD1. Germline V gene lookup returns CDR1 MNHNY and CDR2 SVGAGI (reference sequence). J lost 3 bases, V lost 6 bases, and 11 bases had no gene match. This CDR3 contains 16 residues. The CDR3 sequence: CASRTDRVLLGNTIYF. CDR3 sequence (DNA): TGTGCCAGCAGAACCGACAGGGTACTTCTTGGAAACACCATATATTTT.

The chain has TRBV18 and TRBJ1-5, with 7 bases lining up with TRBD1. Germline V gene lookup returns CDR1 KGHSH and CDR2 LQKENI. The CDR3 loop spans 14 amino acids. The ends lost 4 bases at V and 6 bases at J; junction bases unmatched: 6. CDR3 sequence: CASSRIQGFQPQHF. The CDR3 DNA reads TGTGCCAGCTCACGCATACAGGGGTTTCAGCCCCAGCATTTT. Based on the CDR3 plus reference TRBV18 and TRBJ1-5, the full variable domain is NAGVMQNPRHLVRRRGQEARLRCSPMKGHSHVYWYRQLPEEGLKFMVYLQKENIIDESGMPKERFSAEFPKEGPSILRIQQVVRGDSAAYFCASSRIQGFQPQHFGDGTRLSIL.

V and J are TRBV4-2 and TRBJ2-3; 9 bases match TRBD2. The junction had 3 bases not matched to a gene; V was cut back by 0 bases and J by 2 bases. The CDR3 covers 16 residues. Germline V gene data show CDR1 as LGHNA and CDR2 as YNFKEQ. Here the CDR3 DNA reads TGTGCCAGCAGCCAAGAGGCGGGGGGGGTCACAGATACGCAGTATTTT. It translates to CASSQEAGGVTDTQYF.

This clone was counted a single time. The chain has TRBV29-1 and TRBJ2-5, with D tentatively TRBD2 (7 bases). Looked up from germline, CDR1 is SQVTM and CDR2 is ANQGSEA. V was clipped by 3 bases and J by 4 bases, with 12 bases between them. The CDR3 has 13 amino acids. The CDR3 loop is CSVDGGGGETQYF. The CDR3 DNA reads TGCAGCGTTGACGGGGGCGGGGGAGAGACCCAGTACTTC.

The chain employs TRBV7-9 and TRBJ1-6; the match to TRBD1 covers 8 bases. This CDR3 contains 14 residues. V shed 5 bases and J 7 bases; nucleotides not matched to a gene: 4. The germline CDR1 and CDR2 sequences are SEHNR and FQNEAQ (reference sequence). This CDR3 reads CASSVGQGNSPLHF. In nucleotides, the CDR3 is TGTGCCAGCAGCGTCGGACAGGGAAATTCACCCCTCCACTTT. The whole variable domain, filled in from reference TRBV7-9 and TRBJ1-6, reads DTGVSQNPRHKITKRGQNVTFRCDPISEHNRLYWYRQTLGQGPEFLTYFQNEAQLEKSRLLSDRFSAERPKGSFSTLEIQRTEQGDSAMYLCASSVGQGNSPLHFGNGTRLTVT.

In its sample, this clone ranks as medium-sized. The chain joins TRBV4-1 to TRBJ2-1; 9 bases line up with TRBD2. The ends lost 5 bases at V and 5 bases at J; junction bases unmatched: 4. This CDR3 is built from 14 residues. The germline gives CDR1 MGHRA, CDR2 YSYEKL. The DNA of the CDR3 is TGCGCCAGCAGCGACTTAGCGGGAGACAATGAGCAGTTCTTC. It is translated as CASSDLAGDNEQFF.

DNA of the CDR3: TGTGCCAGCAGCTTCCAGGGACAGAGTAATTCACCCCTCCACTTT. Amino acids: CASSFQGQSNSPLHF. The rearrangement uses TRBV9 and TRBJ1-6; 7 bases agree with TRBD1. With 4 bases clipped from V and 6 bases from J, the junction kept 7 bases outside the gene matches. The germline gives CDR1 SGDLS, CDR2 YYNGEE. This CDR3 has 15 amino acids.

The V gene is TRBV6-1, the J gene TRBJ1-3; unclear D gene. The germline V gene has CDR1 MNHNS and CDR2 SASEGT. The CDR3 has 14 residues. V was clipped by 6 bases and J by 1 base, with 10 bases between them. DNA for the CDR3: TGTGCCAGCAGCCCTCGGGAGTCTGGAAACACCATATATTTT. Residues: CASSPRESGNTIYF.

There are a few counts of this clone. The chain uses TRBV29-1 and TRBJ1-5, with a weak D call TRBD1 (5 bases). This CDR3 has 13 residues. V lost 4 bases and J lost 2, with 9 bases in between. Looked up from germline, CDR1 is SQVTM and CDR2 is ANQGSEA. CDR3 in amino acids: CSVGGAGNQPQHF. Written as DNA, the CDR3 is TGCAGCGTTGGTGGGGCGGGCAATCAGCCCCAGCATTTT.

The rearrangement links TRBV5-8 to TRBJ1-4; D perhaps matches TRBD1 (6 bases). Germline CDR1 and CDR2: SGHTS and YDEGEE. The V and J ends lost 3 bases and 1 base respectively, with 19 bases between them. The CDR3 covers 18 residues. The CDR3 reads CASSWGQIAAQTNEKLFF. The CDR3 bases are TGTGCCAGCAGCTGGGGGCAGATCGCGGCCCAAACTAATGAAAAACTGTTTTTT.

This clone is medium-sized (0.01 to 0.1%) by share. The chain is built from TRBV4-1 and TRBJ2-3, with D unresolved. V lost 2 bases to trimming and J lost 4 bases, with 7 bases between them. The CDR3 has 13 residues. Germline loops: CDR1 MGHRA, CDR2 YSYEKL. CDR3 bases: TGCGCCAGCAGCCAACCCGTAGCAGATACGCAGTATTTT. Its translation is CASSQPVADTQYF.

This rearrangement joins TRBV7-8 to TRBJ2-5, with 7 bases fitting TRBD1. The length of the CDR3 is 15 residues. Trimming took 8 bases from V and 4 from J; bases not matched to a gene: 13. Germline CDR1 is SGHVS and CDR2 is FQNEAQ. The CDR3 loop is CASGKTGMDRETQYF. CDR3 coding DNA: TGTGCCAGCGGCAAGACAGGGATGGACCGAGAGACCCAGTACTTC.

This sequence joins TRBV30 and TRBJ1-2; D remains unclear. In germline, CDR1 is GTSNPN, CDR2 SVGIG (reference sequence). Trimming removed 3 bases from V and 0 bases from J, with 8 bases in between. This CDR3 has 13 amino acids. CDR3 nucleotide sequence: TGTGCCTGGAGGGACTCGTCTAACTATGGCTACACCTTC. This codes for CAWRDSSNYGYTF.

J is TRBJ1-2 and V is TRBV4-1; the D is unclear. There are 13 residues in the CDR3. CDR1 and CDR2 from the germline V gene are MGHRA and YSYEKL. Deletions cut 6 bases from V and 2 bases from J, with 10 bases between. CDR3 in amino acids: CASSHTGNYGYTF. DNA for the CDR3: TGCGCCAGCAGTCACACCGGGAACTATGGCTACACCTTC.

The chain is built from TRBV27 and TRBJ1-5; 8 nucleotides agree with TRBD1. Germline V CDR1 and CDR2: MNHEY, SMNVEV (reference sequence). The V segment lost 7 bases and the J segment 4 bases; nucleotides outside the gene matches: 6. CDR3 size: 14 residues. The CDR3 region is CASKETGGNQPQHF. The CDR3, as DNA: TGTGCCAGCAAAGAAACAGGGGGTAATCAGCCCCAGCATTTT.

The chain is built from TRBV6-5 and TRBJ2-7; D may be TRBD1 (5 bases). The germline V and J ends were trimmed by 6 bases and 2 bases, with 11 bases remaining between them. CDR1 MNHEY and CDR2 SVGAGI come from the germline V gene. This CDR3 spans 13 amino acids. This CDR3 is CASRPGFAYEQYF. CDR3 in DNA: TGTGCCAGCAGGCCAGGGTTTGCCTACGAGCAGTACTTC.

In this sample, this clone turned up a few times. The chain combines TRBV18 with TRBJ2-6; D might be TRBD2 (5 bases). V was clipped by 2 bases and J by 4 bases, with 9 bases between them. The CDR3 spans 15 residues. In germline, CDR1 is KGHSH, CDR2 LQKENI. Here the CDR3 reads CASSPGRRGANVLTF. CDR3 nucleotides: TGTGCCAGCTCACCAGGAAGGAGGGGGGCCAACGTCCTGACTTTC.